The 32 T cell receptor beta chains below were found in one sample sequenced in a study of radiotherapy plus CTLA-4 blockade in lung cancer. TCRdb's table, derived via immunoSEQ multiplex PCR, lists solely in-frame clones and lacks some. The sample records 80,000 or so clones, more than 60% being singletons. This sample comprised peripheral blood, obtained from a patient treated with radiotherapy plus ipilimumab. Receptors were obtained from a human donor with non-small cell lung cancer who had a partial response to radiotherapy plus ipilimumab. Some clones in this sample may be carry-over from other donors' samples.

The chain links TRBV7-2 to TRBJ2-7, with TRBD2 identical over 10 bases. Unmatched junction bases numbered 3, after V lost 4 bases and J lost 3 bases. This CDR3 is 14 amino acids long. CDR1 and CDR2 from the germline V gene are SGHTA and FQGNSA. This chain's CDR3 is CASSSLAGNYEQYF. The CDR3 DNA sequence: TGTGCCAGCAGCTCACTAGCGGGGAACTACGAGCAGTACTTC. The full variable domain, rest sourced from reference TRBV7-2 and TRBJ2-7, is GAGVSQSPSNKVTEKGKDVELRCDPISGHTALYWYRQSLGQGLEFLIYFQGNSAPDKSGLPSDRFSAERTGGSVSTLTIQRTQQEDSAVYLCASSSLAGNYEQYFGPGTRLTVT.

This clone turned up a few times. CDR3 nucleotide sequence: TGTGCCAGCAGTCCAGCGGGGGGAACCTCCTACGAGCAGTACTTC. Translation gives CASSPAGGTSYEQYF. The rearrangement links TRBV6-6 to TRBJ2-7; 9 bases map to TRBD2. V was pared by 5 bases and J by 0 bases, with 5 bases of the junction left unmatched. CDR3 length: 15 amino acids. Germline CDR1 and CDR2: MNHNY and SVGAGI (reference sequence).

The chain carries TRBV6-5 and TRBJ1-1; D is possibly TRBD1 (5 bases). V dropped 7 bases and J dropped 3 bases, with 18 bases sitting between them. The germline V gene encodes CDR1 MNHEY and CDR2 SVGAGI. The CDR3 has 15 residues. CDR3 in amino acids: CASISLQGLHTEAFF. Written as DNA, the CDR3 is TGTGCCAGCATTTCACTGCAGGGTCTGCACACTGAAGCTTTCTTT.

This clone was counted only a few times. This sequence joins TRBV19 and TRBJ1-1; 7 nucleotides line up with TRBD1. Germline-derived CDR1 and CDR2 are LNHDA and SQIVND (reference sequence). After removal of 5 bases from V and 5 bases from J, the junction contained 8 bases not matched to a gene. This CDR3 is built from 14 residues. The CDR3 DNA reads TGTGCCAGTAGTGACAGGGCTAAGGATACTGAAGCTTTCTTT. Its protein is CASSDRAKDTEAFF.

The rearrangement uses TRBV11-3 and TRBJ2-3, with TRBD2 matching 8 bases. This CDR3 region has 15 residues. The V gene end was trimmed by 3 bases and the J gene end by 9 bases; junction bases not matched to a gene: 11. The germline V gene encodes CDR1 SGHNT and CDR2 YENEEA. This CDR3 reads CASSLGLEGWGTQYF. The CDR3 DNA reads TGTGCCAGCAGCTTGGGACTAGAGGGTTGGGGCACGCAGTATTTT.

V and J are TRBV28 and TRBJ1-4, with D possibly matching TRBD1 (5 bases). Germline V gene lookup returns CDR1 MDHEN and CDR2 SYDVKM. The length of the CDR3 is 13 residues. The V gene lost 6 bases and the J gene lost 10 bases, with 15 bases spanning the gap. CDR3 in amino acids: CASRQAGSGKLFF. CDR3 bases: TGTGCCAGCAGACAGGCAGGATCGGGAAAACTGTTTTTT.

This clone was counted once. The J gene is TRBJ2-5, the V gene TRBV5-6; 7 bases fit TRBD1. J lost 3 bases, V lost 1 base, and 3 bases had no gene match. CDR1 is SGHDT, CDR2 YYEEEE, per germline. CDR3 length: 14 residues. CDR3 nucleotide sequence: TGTGCCAGCAGCTTGACAGGGGTAGAAGAGACCCAGTACTTC. Translating gives CASSLTGVEETQYF.

The rearrangement links TRBV7-8 to TRBJ2-1; D call uncertain. V was pared by 8 bases and J by 6 bases, with 14 bases between. Per germline, CDR1 SGHVS and CDR2 FQNEAQ. The CDR3 is 13 residues long. This CDR3 reads CASLGPAGNEQFF. CDR3 in DNA: TGTGCCAGCCTTGGCCCGGCAGGCAATGAGCAGTTCTTC.

This sequence joins TRBV19 and TRBJ1-5; D not certain. The length of the CDR3 is 15 residues. CDR1 is LNHDA, CDR2 SQIVND, per germline (reference sequence). Trimming removed 0 bases from V and 4 bases from J, with 10 bases in between. The CDR3 sequence is CASSIERSGNQPQHF. DNA for the CDR3: TGTGCCAGTAGTATAGAACGGAGCGGAAATCAGCCCCAGCATTTT.

V gene TRBV5-6 combines with J gene TRBJ1-2, with 7 bases that match TRBD1. Trimming at V came to 4 bases and at J to 3 bases, leaving 9 bases not matched to a gene. CDR1 SGHDT and CDR2 YYEEEE come from the germline V gene. CDR3 size: 15 residues. CDR3 sequence: CASSVTPTGDYGYTF. Here the CDR3 DNA reads TGTGCCAGCAGCGTAACTCCTACAGGGGACTATGGCTACACCTTC.

The genes are TRBV6-5 and TRBJ1-1; 7 positions match TRBD1. The V and J ends lost 5 bases and 0 bases, in that order; junction bases with no gene match: 0. CDR1 is MNHEY, CDR2 SVGAGI, per germline. There are 13 residues in the CDR3. The CDR3 DNA follows: TGTGCCAGCAGTCAGGGGGTGAACACTGAAGCTTTCTTT. This gives the protein CASSQGVNTEAFF.

The chain couples TRBV15 to TRBJ2-2; maybe TRBD2 (6 bases). The CDR3 loop spans 17 amino acids. Germline CDR1 LNHNV, CDR2 YYDKDF (reference sequence). Trimming shortened V by 0 bases and J by 4 bases, and 15 bases separated the two germline ends. CDR3 in amino acids: CATSRDLSGGGTGELFF. The CDR3 DNA is TGTGCCACCAGCAGAGACCTTTCTGGGGGAGGCACCGGGGAGCTGTTTTTT. The whole variable domain, remainder taken from reference TRBV15 and TRBJ2-2, is DAMVIQNPRYQVTQFGKPVTLSCSQTLNHNVMYWYQQKSSQAPKLLFHYYDKDFNNEADTPDNFQSRRPNTSFCFLDIRSPGLGDTAMYLCATSRDLSGGGTGELFFGEGSRLTVL.

The rearrangement links TRBV5-4 to TRBJ2-6, with D possibly being TRBD2 (5 bases). Germline CDR1 reads SGHNT; CDR2 reads YYREEE (reference sequence). This CDR3 has 15 residues. V was pared by 4 bases and J by 3 bases, with 11 bases between. In nucleotides, the CDR3 is TGTGCCAGCAGCGCGGGTAATCATGGGGCCAACGTCCTGACTTTC. This gives the protein CASSAGNHGANVLTF.

The V and J genes are TRBV18 and TRBJ2-7; D is possibly TRBD1 (6 bases). V was shortened by 3 bases and J by 2 bases, with 11 bases between the two germline ends. The CDR3 spans 14 residues. The V gene's germline CDR1 is KGHSH and CDR2 LQKENI. CDR3: CASSPYRDTYEQYF. CDR3 nucleotides: TGTGCCAGCTCACCCTATAGGGACACCTACGAGCAGTACTTC.

This clone occurred once. The rearrangement joins TRBV9 to TRBJ2-1; tentative D call: TRBD2 (7 bases). The ends were cut back, 3 bases at V and 0 bases at J, with 10 bases in the middle. The CDR3 runs to 15 residues. The V gene's germline CDR1 is SGDLS and CDR2 YYNGEE. The CDR3 DNA is TGTGCCAGCAGCGAGGGGGGGGCCTCCTACAATGAGCAGTTCTTC. Translating it yields CASSEGGASYNEQFF.

Written as DNA, the CDR3 is TGTGCCAGCAGCTTATTAGCGGGGTCGGGCACAGATACGCAGTATTTT. Its translation is CASSLLAGSGTDTQYF. J is TRBJ2-3 and V is TRBV7-9; TRBD2 aligns across 8 bases. The CDR3 covers 16 residues. Germline lookup yields CDR1 SEHNR and CDR2 FQNEAQ (reference sequence). Trimming cost V 2 bases and J 1 base; bases outside gene matches: 5.

The chain has TRBV7-3 and TRBJ1-1; 9 bases line up with TRBD1. After removal of 4 bases from V and 6 bases from J, the junction contained 3 bases not matched to a gene. The germline V gene has CDR1 SGHTA and CDR2 FQGTGA. CDR3 length: 13 amino acids. The CDR3 coding sequence is TGTGCCAGCAGCTCGAGACAGGGGGCTGAAGCTTTCTTT. Its protein product is CASSSRQGAEAFF. Full variable domain (rest looked up from reference TRBV7-3 and TRBJ1-1): GAGVSQTPSNKVTEKGKYVELRCDPISGHTALYWYRQSLGQGPEFLIYFQGTGAADDSGLPNDRFFAVRPEGSVSTLKIQRTERGDSAVYLCASSSRQGAEAFFGQGTRLTVV.

This chain connects TRBV11-2 to TRBJ2-2, with D possibly being TRBD2 (5 bases). CDR1 is SGHAT, CDR2 FQNNGV, per germline. Trimming cost V 0 bases and J 5 bases, with 7 bases left between them. The CDR3 totals 14 residues. CDR3: CASSLERETGELFF. CDR3 nucleotides: TGTGCCAGCAGCTTAGAACGGGAAACCGGGGAGCTGTTTTTT.

The chain recombines TRBV7-7 with TRBJ2-7, with 13 bases fitting TRBD2. The trim removed 1 base at V and 4 bases at J, leaving 22 bases unmatched. This CDR3 contains 22 residues. From germline, CDR1 is SSHAT and CDR2 FNYEAQ (reference sequence). The CDR3 DNA follows: TGTGCCAGCAGCTTAGATTGGACTAGCGGGGGCAAAGGCCCCGCAAACAAATACGAGCAGTACTTC. This sequence encodes CASSLDWTSGGKGPANKYEQYF. The full variable domain, completed using reference TRBV7-7 and TRBJ2-7, is GAGVSQSPRYKVTKRGQDVTLRCDPISSHATLYWYQQALGQGPEFLTYFNYEAQPDKSGLPSDRFSAERPEGSISTLTIQRTEQRDSAMYRCASSLDWTSGGKGPANKYEQYFGPGTRLTVT.

The chain has TRBV5-1 and TRBJ2-4; 7 bases align to TRBD1. This CDR3 spans 16 amino acids. V shed 4 bases, J shed 2 bases, and the junction held 9 bases outside the gene matches. Germline lookup yields CDR1 SGHRS and CDR2 YFSETQ. CDR3 in DNA: TGCGCCAGCAGCCAGTTGACAGGGAGCCCCAAAAACATTCAGTACTTC. Its protein product is CASSQLTGSPKNIQYF.

This chain uses TRBV7-6 with TRBJ2-2, with TRBD2 matching 11 bases. Germline V gene data show CDR1 as SGHVS and CDR2 as FNYEAQ. The CDR3 loop spans 15 amino acids. The trim removed 6 bases at V and 7 bases at J, leaving 7 bases unmatched. DNA for the CDR3: TGTGCCAGCAGTCCAGAGACTAGCGGGATCGGGGAGCTGTTTTTT. Translating gives CASSPETSGIGELFF.

The gene calls are TRBV7-2 and TRBJ2-5, with a weak D call TRBD2 (5 bases). The J call may be wrong; the DNA end is better matched by TRBJ2-7. The CDR3 loop spans 14 amino acids. CDR1 SGHTA and CDR2 FQGNSA come from the germline V gene. The CDR3: CASSLVRTAYEQYF. CDR3 coding DNA: TGTGCCAGCAGCTTAGTTAGGACTGCCTACGAGCAGTACTTC.

The chain is built from TRBV28 and TRBJ2-3; perhaps TRBD1 as D (5 bases). Trimming left V 2 bases short and J 8 bases short, with 14 bases between. The V gene's germline CDR1 is MDHEN and CDR2 SYDVKM. The CDR3 totals 14 residues. The CDR3 region is CASSLPGAETTQYF. The CDR3 DNA sequence: TGTGCCAGCAGTTTACCTGGGGCGGAGACTACGCAGTATTTT.

The V call is TRBV28, the J call TRBJ2-1; TRBD2 agrees at 7 bases. Germline-derived CDR1 and CDR2 are MDHEN and SYDVKM. Losses at the gene ends were 7 bases for V and 3 bases for J; bases not matched to a gene: 6. This CDR3 is 14 amino acids long. The CDR3 coding sequence is TGTGCCAGCATGGGGGGACTAAACTACAATGAGCAGTTCTTC. Residues: CASMGGLNYNEQFF.

This clone was recorded a few times. The chain employs TRBV2 and TRBJ2-5, with 9 positions matching TRBD1. The CDR3 is 16 amino acids. Germline V CDR1 and CDR2: SNHLY, FYNNEI. V dropped 4 bases and J dropped 5; count of bases not matched to a gene: 11. The CDR3 DNA reads TGTGCCAGCAGTGGGGACAGGGCAACTAGCCGGGAGACCCAGTACTTC. Amino acids: CASSGDRATSRETQYF.

Only a few counts were recorded for this clone. This chain links TRBV28 with TRBJ2-1; TRBD1 aligns across 10 bases. With 3 bases clipped from V and 7 bases from J, the junction kept 9 bases outside the gene matches. CDR1 and CDR2 from the germline V gene are MDHEN and SYDVKM. This CDR3 is built from 16 residues. CDR3 sequence: CASSFPGTGVENEQFF. CDR3 sequence (DNA): TGTGCCAGCAGTTTTCCCGGGACAGGGGTGGAGAATGAGCAGTTCTTC.

V is TRBV14 and J is TRBJ2-2; TRBD1 aligns across 7 bases. Losses at the gene ends were 2 bases for V and 5 bases for J; bases not matched to a gene: 5. The CDR3 runs 15 residues. Germline-derived CDR1 and CDR2 are SGHDN and FVKESK. The DNA for the CDR3 is TGTGCCAGCAGCCAAAGACAGGGACATACCGGGGAGCTGTTTTTT. It specifies CASSQRQGHTGELFF.

The gene calls are TRBV9 and TRBJ2-5; TRBD2 matches 10 bases. CDR1 is SGDLS, CDR2 YYNGEE, per germline. Germline trimming cut 3 bases from V and 5 bases from J; bases unmatched to any gene: 4. The CDR3 contains 14 residues. CDR3 DNA sequence: TGTGCCAGCAGCGCTAGCGGGAGAGTCGAGACCCAGTACTTC. Amino acid sequence: CASSASGRVETQYF.

A remark on this clone: Other DNA sequences from this sample encode an identical CDR3 as well. This sequence joins TRBV7-2 and TRBJ2-2; D not resolved. Trimming stripped 1 base from V and 4 bases from J, with 13 bases between. The CDR3 length is 16 residues. The germline gives CDR1 SGHTA, CDR2 FQGNSA. CDR3 region: CASSLGGAKSTGELFF. CDR3 DNA: TGTGCCAGCAGCTTAGGAGGTGCAAAAAGCACCGGGGAGCTGTTTTTT.

This rearrangement joins TRBV5-1 to TRBJ2-7; TRBD1 matches 7 bases. V gave up 4 bases and J gave up 3 bases; unmatched junction bases: 7. This CDR3 is 14 amino acids long. Germline V lookup: CDR1 SGHRS, CDR2 YFSETQ. In DNA form, the CDR3 reads TGCGCCAGCAGCCCGACAGGGATACGCTACGAGCAGTACTTC. It translates to CASSPTGIRYEQYF.

The chain is built from TRBV19 and TRBJ1-1; 8 bases are shared with TRBD1. Germline assignment: CDR1 LNHDA and CDR2 SQIVND (reference sequence). V shed 7 bases, J shed 4 bases, and the junction held 8 bases outside the gene matches. CDR3 length: 14 residues. The CDR3 DNA reads TGTGCCAGTAAAATAGGGACAGGCTTCACTGAAGCTTTCTTT. Protein product: CASKIGTGFTEAFF.

The chain has TRBV11-2 and TRBJ1-1; 9 bases match TRBD1. V gave up 5 bases and J gave up 6 bases; unmatched junction bases: 13. This CDR3 spans 16 amino acids. CDR1 is SGHAT and CDR2 is FQNNGV in the germline V gene. This chain's CDR3 is CASSISGTGSFSEAFF. DNA for the CDR3: TGTGCCAGCAGCATTTCCGGGACAGGGAGTTTCTCTGAAGCTTTCTTT.